This note documents a single TCR beta chain sequence. Trimming cost V 4 bases and J 0 bases, with 12 bases left between them. The CDR3 contains 16 residues. Germline V gene data show CDR1 as MNHEY and CDR2 as SVGAGI. Repertoires were generated with immunoSEQ multiplex PCR, while TCRdb's copy carries only in-frame clones and drops some. The data show tens of thousands of clones, around 90% seen once. The data were taken from a study of graft-versus-host responses after intestinal transplantation. The chain recombines TRBV6-5 with TRBJ1-4; D is perhaps TRBD1 (6 bases). The specimen comprised bone marrow, sampled 734 days after intestinal transplantation. This TCR derives from a human patient who received an intestinal transplant, so some T cells may come from the graft donor. The CDR3 protein is CASSSLQGTTNEKLFF. The DNA of the CDR3 is TGTGCCAGCAGTTCCCTACAGGGCACAACTAATGAAAAACTGTTTTTT.